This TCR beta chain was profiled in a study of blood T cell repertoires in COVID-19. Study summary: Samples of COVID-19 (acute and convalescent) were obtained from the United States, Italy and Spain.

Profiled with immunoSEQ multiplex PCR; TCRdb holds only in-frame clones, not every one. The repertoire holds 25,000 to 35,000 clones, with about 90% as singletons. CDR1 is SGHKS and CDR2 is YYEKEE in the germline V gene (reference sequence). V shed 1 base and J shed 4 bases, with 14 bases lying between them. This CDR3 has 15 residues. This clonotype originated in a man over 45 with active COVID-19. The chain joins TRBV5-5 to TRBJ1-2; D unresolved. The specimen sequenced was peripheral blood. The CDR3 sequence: CASSLLGTASYGYTF. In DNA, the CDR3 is TGTGCCAGCAGCTTGCTTGGAACAGCCTCCTATGGCTACACCTTC.